This is a list of T cell receptor beta chains from one sample in a study of CD8+CD57+ T cells in acquired aplastic anemia. Via MiXCR, TCRdb re-called the reads, giving one row per CDR3 protein. The data show approximately 170,000 distinct CDR3 sequences, around 50% seen once. The sample comprised sorted CD4+, CD8+, or CD8+CD57+ T cells (not recorded which) from PBMCs. These TCRs come from a human donor in good health, serving as a control. CDR3s include the opening cysteine and the closing phenylalanine or tryptophan. Each record gives: clone size, D gene, V gene, J gene, CDR3 DNA, CDR3 protein. D genes are given only for firm matches. Clone size is not always given. Where it is, it says once, few, many or a class for expanded clones.

>many|.|TRBV7-2|TRBJ1-5
TGTGCCAGCAGCCAAGATAGCAATCAGCCCCAGCATTTT
CASSQDSNQPQHF
>many|.|TRBV28|TRBJ1-3
TGTGCCAGCAAGGAGCTTAACTCTGGAAACACCATATATTTT
CASKELNSGNTIYF
>many|.|TRBV5-1|TRBJ1-5
TGCGCCAGCAGCTTGGATGGGTCGAGCGTCGTGCCCCAGCATTTT
CASSLDGSSVVPQHF
>.|.|TRBV2|TRBJ1-1
TGTGCCAGCAGTTGGGCGGCTGAAGCTTTCTTT
CASSWAAEAFF
>many|.|TRBV19|TRBJ1-4
TGTGCCAGTAGACTCGACAGGAGTGCTAATGAAAAACTGTTTTTT
CASRLDRSANEKLFF
>once|.|TRBV10-3|TRBJ2-1
TGTGCCATCAGGGCGGCGGAAGATGAGCAGTTCTTC
CAIRAAEDEQFF
>.|.|TRBV10-3|TRBJ1-2
TGTGCCATCAGTCGAGACGGGAACTATGGCTACACCTTC
CAISRDGNYGYTF
>.|.|TRBV7-9|TRBJ2-7
TGTGCCAGCAGCACCCCCGGGGGTTACGAGCAGTACTTC
CASSTPGGYEQYF
>many|TRBD2|TRBV11-2|TRBJ2-1
TGTGCCAGCAGCCCCCGACTAGCGGGGACCTACAATGAGCAGTTCTTC
CASSPRLAGTYNEQFF
>.|TRBD1|TRBV12-3/TRBV12-4|TRBJ1-5
TGTGCCAGCAGTTTAGGGACAGGGCAGAATCAGCCCCAGCATTTT
CASSLGTGQNQPQHF
>.|.|TRBV2|TRBJ1-5
TGTGCCAGCACGAGCGACGGCAATCAGCCCCAGCATTTT
CASTSDGNQPQHF
>many|.|TRBV6-5|TRBJ1-3
TGTGCCAGCAGCCGGACAGTCTCAGGAAACACCATATATTTT
CASSRTVSGNTIYF
>.|.|TRBV7-6|TRBJ2-2
TGTGCCAGCAGCGAGACAGGAGGAGGCGGGGAGCTGTTTTTT
CASSETGGGGELFF
>.|.|TRBV10-3|TRBJ1-2
TGTGCCATCAGTGACGGGACTGGCTACACCTTC
CAISDGTGYTF
>few|.|TRBV7-6|TRBJ2-7
TGTGCCAGCAGTCGGACCCCGGGACACGGCCTTCTTTCTGAGCAGTACTTC
CASSRTPGHGLLSEQYF
>.|.|TRBV20-1|TRBJ2-3
TGCAGTGCCAGGGGCTCCACAGATACGCAGTATTTT
CSARGSTDTQYF
>.|.|TRBV29-1|TRBJ1-1
TGCAGCGTTGTACGGACTGAAGCTTTCTTT
CSVVRTEAFF
>.|.|TRBV20-1|TRBJ1-5
TGCAGTGCCAGCAGTTTTATCCCGTTTCAGCCCCAGCATTTT
CSASSFIPFQPQHF
>many|TRBD1|TRBV6-2/TRBV6-3|TRBJ2-7
TGTGCCAGCAGTTACTCCTGGACAGGGGGCATCTACGAGCAGTACTTC
CASSYSWTGGIYEQYF
>many|.|TRBV7-3|TRBJ1-2
TGTGCCAGCAGCTTAGAGACAGGACATGGCTACACCTTC
CASSLETGHGYTF
>.|.|TRBV10-3|TRBJ2-2
TGTGCCATCAGTGAATCCCTCTTCGAGACCGGGGAGCTGTTTTTT
CAISESLFETGELFF
>many|.|TRBV3-1|TRBJ1-5
TGTGCCAGCAGCCAAGAAGTAAGCAATCAGCCCCAGCATTTT
CASSQEVSNQPQHF
>.|TRBD2|TRBV20-1|TRBJ2-7
TGCAGTGCCCAAAGCGGGGGCTACGAGCAGTACTTC
CSAQSGGYEQYF
>many|TRBD2|TRBV11-1|TRBJ2-7
TGTGCCAGCAGCTTAGCGGGGAGGGAGGCCTACGAGCAGTACTTC
CASSLAGREAYEQYF
>few|.|TRBV7-2|TRBJ2-2
TGTGCCAGCAGCTTAGGGCGAGGTGGGGAGCTGTTTTTT
CASSLGRGGELFF
>.|.|TRBV25-1|TRBJ2-4
TGTGCCAGCAGCTTAGACGCAACAAAAAACATTCAGTACTTC
CASSLDATKNIQYF
>.|.|TRBV7-3|TRBJ2-7
TGTGCCAGCAGCTTATACCAGGGCTACGAGCAGTACTTC
CASSLYQGYEQYF
>.|TRBD2|TRBV15|TRBJ2-7
TGTGCCACCAAAAACAGCGGGGGGAAATCCTACGAGCAGTACTTC
CATKNSGGKSYEQYF
>.|.|TRBV5-1|TRBJ2-7
TGCGCCAGCAGCCACCGCCCAGGGGACGAGCAGTACTTC
CASSHRPGDEQYF
>many|.|TRBV28|TRBJ1-4
TGTGCCAGCATCCCGGGGACAATCAATGAAAAACTGTTTTTT
CASIPGTINEKLFF
>many|TRBD1|TRBV5-5|TRBJ2-7
TGTGCCAGCAGCCTACTGGACAGGGGATCCTACGAGCAGTACTTC
CASSLLDRGSYEQYF
>.|.|TRBV9|TRBJ2-5
TGCGCCAGCAGCCAAGAAGTTCAGGGCCCAGAGACCCAGTACTTC
CASSQEVQGPETQYF
>.|.|TRBV2|TRBJ2-7
TGTGCCAGTCGCGGGACGGAAACCTACGAGCAGTACTTC
CASRGTETYEQYF